The rows below give T cell receptor beta chains drawn from one sample of a study of blood T cells in healthy people across ages. TCRdb analysed the 5' RACE reads with MiXCR anew, one entry per CDR3 protein. Among around 780,000 distinct CDR3 sequences listed, roughly three fifths were seen once. The sequenced sample was blood. These receptor sequences come from a man between 35 and 55 years old in good health. Both conserved end residues are trimmed from each CDR3. Clone size is given for some rows only: seen once, a few or many times, or a class if the clone is expanded.

TRBJ2-7 | TRBV20-1 | NA | SASRRDEQY
TRBJ2-3 | TRBV15 | few | ATSRDIGSTDTQY
TRBJ1-2 | TRBV28 | NA | ASSLRDPRYGYT
TRBJ2-3 | TRBV25-1 | NA | ASSARLVSDTQY
TRBJ2-2 | TRBV28 | NA | ASSLGTSGGTGELF
TRBJ2-1 | TRBV6-1 | NA | ASSAMGTSGGPHEQF
TRBJ1-5 | TRBV20-1 | NA | SAIRADRFNQPQH
TRBJ2-4 | TRBV7-2 | NA | ASSLGLVVGVAKNIQY
TRBJ1-2 | TRBV5-1 | NA | ASSQIGQASDINYGYT
TRBJ1-1 | TRBV9 | NA | ASSEEQGETEAF
TRBJ2-5 | TRBV9 | few | ASSVEASDQETQY
TRBJ2-7 | TRBV9 | once | ASNGLAGGNEQY
TRBJ1-2 | TRBV12-3/TRBV12-4 | once | ASSLDPRQGGHGYT
TRBJ2-3 | TRBV7-2 | many | ASSYQLLPTDTQY
TRBJ1-1 | TRBV6-4 | many | ASSDRDNTEAF
TRBJ2-1 | TRBV20-1 | few | SPLSYNEQF
TRBJ2-5 | TRBV5-5 | few | ASRERFLGQHKETQY
TRBJ2-5 | TRBV28 | NA | ASSSPRGADGMETQY
TRBJ2-1 | TRBV29-1 | few | SVTGSSSEQF
TRBJ2-7 | TRBV7-9 | NA | ASSYGTDRSYEQY
TRBJ2-1 | TRBV6-5 | NA | ASRGVGGVANEQF
TRBJ2-7 | TRBV28 | NA | ASTSQGFTQSSYEQY
TRBJ2-1 | TRBV7-9 | NA | ASSLRWLAGTYNEQF
TRBJ1-2 | TRBV6-1 | NA | ASSIRGSDYGYT
TRBJ2-4 | TRBV30 | NA | AWSGRRIAKNIQY
TRBJ2-6 | TRBV28 | NA | ASSRTGIGANVLT
TRBJ2-7 | TRBV3-1 | few | ASSQVGDSYEQY
TRBJ2-5 | TRBV15 | NA | ATSPRGEETQY
TRBJ2-1 | TRBV24-1 | NA | ATSPQGGSYNEQF
NA | TRBV12-3/TRBV12-4 | NA | ASSLRTNNEQY
TRBJ1-2 | TRBV12-3/TRBV12-4 | many | ASSYGTGGRGYGYT
TRBJ2-7 | TRBV4-1 | NA | ASSQGSAGETGQY
TRBJ2-7 | TRBV6-5 | once | ASSKTYSGEQY
NA | TRBV7-2 | NA | ASSLAGTSGVYEQY
TRBJ2-1 | TRBV6-2/TRBV6-3 | NA | ASSYSAGNNEQF
TRBJ1-4 | TRBV6-5 | NA | ASSYRGQNTEKLF
TRBJ1-2 | TRBV4-3 | NA | ASSQAGAVPGYT
TRBJ1-4 | TRBV4-3 | NA | ASSQVDRGREKLF
TRBJ2-6 | TRBV6-2/TRBV6-3 | NA | ASSLSGLTNVLT
TRBJ2-7 | TRBV4-1 | few | ASSQGGTGGSYEQY
TRBJ2-4 | TRBV5-6 | NA | ASSVTGAAKNIQY
TRBJ2-1 | TRBV20-1 | once | SATRGSGPGNEQF
TRBJ1-6 | TRBV27 | NA | ASKFRGTSSSLH
TRBJ1-1 | TRBV6-1 | NA | ASSSWGVIEAF
TRBJ2-6 | TRBV5-1 | many | ASSLGDSGANVLT
TRBJ1-2 | TRBV3-1 | NA | ASSLQDPRVRGYT
TRBJ2-7 | TRBV4-1 | NA | ASSQVVGGSTYEQY
TRBJ2-7 | TRBV2 | few | ASTARQYTSSYEQY
TRBJ2-1 | TRBV5-1 | NA | ASSLRPPEQF
TRBJ2-1 | TRBV3-1 | few | ASSQERRVGRGSYNEQF